The entry below describes one T cell receptor beta chain. What it binds is not known. Extracted RNA was reverse transcribed, and the resulting cDNA served as sequencing template. This table comes from immunoSEQ multiplex PCR, and its TCRdb copy is limited to in-frame clones, with some not included. The table includes about 110,000 clones, around 55% detected once. The sample comes from a study of CD8+ T cells in alopecia areata. General study points: Affected lesional scalp, above all in alopecia totalis/universalis, was more clonal than normal scalp. The study found TCR sharing across patients less clear than in mice, possibly for HLA reasons. Sequences from scalp samples also cover resident alphabeta T cells of normal skin.

V was clipped by 5 bases and J by 3 bases; unmatched bases: 5. This CDR3 spans 14 amino acids. Per germline, CDR1 LNHDA and CDR2 SQIVND (reference sequence). Sorting separated CD4+ and CD8+ T cells out of PBMCs. The chain is built from TRBV19 and TRBJ2-3; 7 bases align to TRBD2. The sample taken for sequencing was CD8+ T cells sorted from blood. The TCR was taken from a human donor in good health. This CDR3 is CASSVASGTDTQYF. In DNA, the CDR3 is TGTGCCAGTAGTGTGGCTAGCGGTACAGATACGCAGTATTTT.